This T cell receptor (beta chain) is drawn from a study of Graves' ophthalmopathy and Graves' hyperthyroidism. This clonotype was seen ten or more times. After removal of 2 bases from V and 2 bases from J, the junction contained 2 bases not matched to a gene. CDR1 is MNHEY and CDR2 is SVGAGI in the germline V gene. The CDR3 sequence is 14 residues long. Amplification of TCR beta CDR3 regions used RNA transcripts. An opening RT-PCR round employed HTBI primers and preceded a second-round multiplex PCR. TCRdb reprocessed the multiplex PCR reads via MiXCR and lists one record per CDR3 protein. The table has about 620,000 distinct CDR3 sequences, about 24% seen once.

The sequence was obtained from a woman under 30 with stable Graves' hyperthyroidism. Some clones in this sample may be carry-over from other donors' samples. The chain employs TRBV6-5 and TRBJ1-2; 7 bases line up with TRBD1. Sequenced: peripheral blood. Here the CDR3 reads CASSYQDRNYGYTF. In DNA, the CDR3 is TGTGCCAGCAGTTACCAGGACAGGAACTATGGCTACACCTTC.